This is a list of T cell receptor beta chains from one sample in a study of T cells in narcolepsy. Data came from immunoSEQ multiplex PCR; TCRdb stores just in-frame clones and leaves some out. The sample contains some 29,000 clones, approximately 89% of which appear only once. The specimen was memory (CD45RA-) CD4+ T cells from blood. These receptors all come from a human donor in good health. Each CDR3 is given with its conserved first and last residue. A D gene is named only where the DNA matches it firmly. Not all rows give a size; the values are once, few, many and, for expanded clones, a class.

J | V | size | D | DNA | CDR3
TRBJ1-1 | TRBV15 | few | TRBD1 | TGTGCCACCAGCACCCTACGGGGACAGGGTTTGAACACTGAAGCTTTCTTT | CATSTLRGQGLNTEAFF
TRBJ1-4 | TRBV7-9 | NA | NA | TGTGCCAGCAGCTCGGATGGTGCAACTAATGAAAAACTGTTTTTT | CASSSDGATNEKLFF
TRBJ1-5 | TRBV13 | few | NA | TGTGCCAGCAGCCTCTCCTCGGGGAGCCATCAGCCCCAGCATTTT | CASSLSSGSHQPQHF
TRBJ2-7 | TRBV27 | once | NA | TGTGCCAGCAGTTTATGGACCCGGCCCCCCTACGAGCAGTACTTC | CASSLWTRPPYEQYF
TRBJ2-7 | TRBV30 | NA | TRBD2 | TGTGCCTGGAGTGTATATAGCGGGGACGAGCAGTACTTC | CAWSVYSGDEQYF
TRBJ1-1 | TRBV18 | NA | TRBD1 | TGTGCCAGCTCACCGCGACAGGGAGGTGAAGCTTTCTTT | CASSPRQGGEAFF
TRBJ2-7 | TRBV5-4 | NA | NA | TGTGCCAGCAGTAAGGTCGCTAGTAACTACGAGCAGTACTTC | CASSKVASNYEQYF
TRBJ1-1 | TRBV7-2 | NA | NA | TGTGCCAGCAGCCAATTCAACAAAGGGGAAGCTTTCTTT | CASSQFNKGEAFF
TRBJ2-7 | TRBV7-9 | once | TRBD2 | TGTGCCAGCAGCTTAGTCGAACTAGCGGGGAGGGGCTCCTACGAGCAGTACTTC | CASSLVELAGRGSYEQYF
TRBJ1-6 | TRBV19 | few | NA | TGTGCCAGTAGTGTGGACCCTTGGGGTAATTCACCCCTCCACTTT | CASSVDPWGNSPLHF
TRBJ1-3 | TRBV7-2 | NA | NA | TGTGCCAGCAACAGAGACGGGCCTTCGCAGAACACCATATATTTT | CASNRDGPSQNTIYF
TRBJ2-6 | TRBV28 | NA | NA | TGTGCCAGCAAATCTGGGGCCAACGTCCTGACTTTC | CASKSGANVLTF
TRBJ2-7 | TRBV18 | NA | NA | TGTGCCAGCTCACCACTTATCTCCACCTTCTACGAGCAGTACTTC | CASSPLISTFYEQYF
TRBJ2-7 | TRBV19 | NA | TRBD2 | TGTGCCAGCTCGGGGGGGGGCTACGAGCAGTACTTC | CASSGGGYEQYF
TRBJ1-2 | TRBV6-5 | NA | TRBD1 | TGTGCCAGCGTAGACTCCGGGACAGGGTACGGTGGCTACACCTTC | CASVDSGTGYGGYTF
TRBJ1-3 | TRBV4-2 | NA | NA | TGTGCCAGCAGCGTAAGAGGGCCTGGAAACACCATATATTTT | CASSVRGPGNTIYF
TRBJ1-3 | TRBV5-1 | NA | NA | TGCGCCAGCAGCTTGACGGGGGCTGGAAACACCATATATTTT | CASSLTGAGNTIYF
TRBJ2-5 | TRBV28 | NA | NA | TGTGCCAGCAGTTTAACGGTAGAGACCCAGTACTTC | CASSLTVETQYF